The text below deals with one T cell receptor beta chain. Its antigen remains unidentified. The entry originates in a study of T cell responses to AZD1222 COVID-19 vaccine. Broader study findings: The breadth and depth of Spike-specific TCRs increased once two AZD1222 doses had been given. Scientists sampled the repertoires only once the peak T cell response had passed.

The assay was immunoSEQ multiplex PCR, and TCRdb's table has in-frame clones only and misses some. Of tens of thousands of clones in the sample, about 90% were seen once. Germline trimming cut 3 bases from V and 0 bases from J; bases unmatched to any gene: 1. CDR1 and CDR2 from the germline V gene are SGHTA and FQGNSA. The CDR3 extends over 15 amino acids. The material was peripheral blood, obtained on day 0 of AZD1222 vaccination. This receptor was obtained from an adult in good health. This sequence joins TRBV7-2 and TRBJ2-1, with 8 nucleotides matching TRBD1. The CDR3 here is CASSFRGPSYNEQFF. CDR3 sequence (DNA): TGTGCCAGCAGCTTCAGGGGGCCCTCCTACAATGAGCAGTTCTTC. The full variable domain, with the rest looked up from reference TRBV7-2 and TRBJ2-1, is GAGVSQSPSNKVTEKGKDVELRCDPISGHTALYWYRQSLGQGLEFLIYFQGNSAPDKSGLPSDRFSAERTGGSVSTLTIQRTQQEDSAVYLCASSFRGPSYNEQFFGPGTRLTVL.